This T cell receptor (beta chain) was profiled in a study of blood T cell repertoires in COVID-19. The data were produced by immunoSEQ multiplex PCR, yet TCRdb's version contains in-frame clones alone and is incomplete. The table records fewer than 60,000 clones, around 85% of them present only once. The germline V gene has CDR1 GTSNPN and CDR2 SVGIG (reference sequence). The CDR3 has 15 residues. V was clipped by 4 bases and J by 9 bases, with 22 bases between them. The source of this sequence is a woman aged 80 or over with COVID-19, enrolled during active disease. The sample consisted of peripheral blood. The chain employs TRBV30 and TRBJ1-5; D remains ambiguous. The CDR3 spells CAWTYPGRLSGPQHF. The CDR3 DNA reads TGTGCCTGGACATACCCCGGACGGCTGAGCGGGCCCCAGCATTTT.